The 27 T cell receptor beta chains below come from one sample, sequenced in a study of OX40 agonist ivuxolimab in advanced cancers. Measured with immunoSEQ multiplex PCR; TCRdb has only the in-frame clones, and not every one. The sample holds about 60,000 clones, about 81% seen once. The starting material was CD4+ or CD8+ T cells sorted from blood, obtained in a trial of the OX40 agonist ivuxolimab. These TCRs come from an adult with an advanced solid tumor such as melanoma, head and neck, liver or kidney cancer.

The V call is TRBV5-6, the J call TRBJ2-3, with D possibly TRBD1 on 5 matching bases. The germline gives CDR1 SGHDT, CDR2 YYEEEE. This CDR3 contains 15 residues. Trimming removed 0 bases at V and 4 bases at J, with 12 bases between. CDR3 nucleotides: TGTGCCAGCAGCTTGGTCCAGGGCGTATCAGATACGCAGTATTTT. Translated, it gives CASSLVQGVSDTQYF.

V is TRBV7-8 and J is TRBJ2-4, with a weak D call TRBD1 (5 bases). The CDR3 runs 13 residues. From germline, CDR1 is SGHVS and CDR2 FQNEAQ. Trimming took 3 bases from V and 5 from J, leaving 8 bases between them. CDR3 residues: CASSLSTENIQYF. The CDR3 DNA sequence: TGTGCCAGCAGCTTGTCGACAGAAAACATTCAGTACTTC.

As concerns this clone: Other DNA variants within this sample encode the same CDR3. The chain has TRBV15 and TRBJ1-5; D is undetermined. Germline V gene data show CDR1 as LNHNV and CDR2 as YYDKDF (reference sequence). The CDR3 loop spans 15 amino acids. Trimming pared 0 bases from V and 3 bases from J, leaving 9 bases between. DNA of the CDR3: TGTGCCACCAGCAGAGATAAAGGTCTCAATCAGCCCCAGCATTTT. As protein: CATSRDKGLNQPQHF. Supplemented by reference TRBV15 and TRBJ1-5, the full variable domain reads DAMVIQNPRYQVTQFGKPVTLSCSQTLNHNVMYWYQQKSSQAPKLLFHYYDKDFNNEADTPDNFQSRRPNTSFCFLDIRSPGLGDTAMYLCATSRDKGLNQPQHFGDGTRLSIL.

This clone was seen a few times. The chain combines TRBV6-1 with TRBJ1-1; possible D gene TRBD1, 6 bases. Germline assignment: CDR1 MNHNS and CDR2 SASEGT. Trimming took off 4 bases at V and 7 bases at J, with 13 bases between the two ends. The CDR3 has 13 residues. The CDR3: CASSVYRVSEAFF. Here the CDR3 DNA reads TGTGCCAGCAGTGTGTACAGGGTGAGTGAAGCTTTCTTT.

V usage is TRBV7-3 and J usage is TRBJ2-2; 8 bases line up with TRBD1. The length of the CDR3 is 14 residues. After removal of 4 bases from V and 7 bases from J, the junction contained 5 bases not matched to a gene. Germline CDR1 reads SGHTA; CDR2 reads FQGTGA. CDR3 in DNA: TGTGCCAGCAGCTCGCAGGGGGCTTACGGGGAGCTGTTTTTT. This codes for CASSSQGAYGELFF. The full variable domain, in which reference TRBV7-3 and TRBJ2-2 provide the parts outside the CDR3, is GAGVSQTPSNKVTEKGKYVELRCDPISGHTALYWYRQSLGQGPEFLIYFQGTGAADDSGLPNDRFFAVRPEGSVSTLKIQRTERGDSAVYLCASSSQGAYGELFFGEGSRLTVL.

This clone turned up a few times. The J gene is TRBJ2-7, the V gene TRBV25-1; 7 bases match TRBD1. CDR1 is MGHDK, CDR2 SYGVNS, per germline. The trim removed 4 bases at V and 7 bases at J, leaving 7 bases unmatched. The CDR3 has 13 residues. The DNA of the CDR3 is TGTGCCAGCAGTGCCCCGACAGGGCTTGAGCAGTACTTC. It specifies CASSAPTGLEQYF.

A few counts support this clone. This rearrangement joins TRBV6-1 to TRBJ1-3, with TRBD1 as a possible D gene (6 bases). Germline loops: CDR1 MNHNS, CDR2 SASEGT. There are 16 residues in the CDR3. V lost 1 base and J lost 2, with 12 bases in between. The CDR3 DNA reads as TGTGCCAGCAGTGAAGAAAAGTGGGGGCCTGGAAACACCATATATTTT. Protein sequence: CASSEEKWGPGNTIYF.

This chain connects TRBV9 to TRBJ2-2; D gene ambiguous. V lost 0 bases, J lost 0 bases, and 9 bases lay in between. CDR1 SGDLS and CDR2 YYNGEE come from the germline V gene. This CDR3 comprises 16 residues. The CDR3 is CASSVDPYSNTGELFF. The CDR3 coding sequence is TGTGCCAGCAGCGTAGATCCCTACTCGAACACCGGGGAGCTGTTTTTT. Filled out from reference TRBV9 and TRBJ2-2, the complete variable domain reads DSGVTQTPKHLITATGQRVTLRCSPRSGDLSVYWYQQSLDQGLQFLIQYYNGEERAKGNILERFSAQQFPDLHSELNLSSLELGDSALYFCASSVDPYSNTGELFFGEGSRLTVL.

This chain connects TRBV6-1 to TRBJ2-7, with 10 bases fitting TRBD1. The CDR3 loop spans 15 amino acids. V lost 6 bases to trimming and J lost 3 bases; unmatched junction nucleotides: 8. In germline, CDR1 is MNHNS, CDR2 SASEGT. This chain's CDR3 is CASRREGTGVYEQYF. CDR3 DNA: TGTGCCAGCAGGAGGGAAGGGACAGGGGTCTACGAGCAGTACTTC.

This rearrangement joins TRBV5-1 to TRBJ2-5, with D possibly TRBD2 on 7 matching bases. Deletions cut 4 bases from V and 5 bases from J, with 18 bases between. The CDR3 has 15 residues. Germline V gene sequence: CDR1 SGHRS, CDR2 YFSETQ. The CDR3 loop is CASSPRGGEAETQYF. The CDR3 DNA reads as TGCGCCAGCAGCCCCCGAGGGGGGGAGGCGGAGACCCAGTACTTC.

The rearrangement links TRBV5-4 to TRBJ2-5; D unresolved. Trimming removed 2 bases from V and 0 bases from J, with 5 bases in between. Germline CDR1 reads SGHNT; CDR2 reads YYREEE (reference sequence). This CDR3 has 13 amino acids. CDR3 bases: TGTGCCAGCAGCTTTCCCAACCAAGAGACCCAGTACTTC. Translation gives CASSFPNQETQYF.

The V gene is TRBV21-1, the J gene TRBJ2-5; the table assigns TRBD2, which was not confirmed against the DNA. TRBV21-1 is noted as a pseudogene. The CDR3 length is 12 residues. CDR3 bases: TGTGCCAGCAGCAAAGACCCTAGCACCCAGTACTTC. It translates to CASSKDPSTQYF.

This clone has more than one count but fewer than ten. This chain uses TRBV7-9 with TRBJ1-3; D unclear. The length of the CDR3 is 14 residues. Germline V gives CDR1 SEHNR, CDR2 FQNEAQ (reference sequence). Trimming stripped 1 base from V and 4 bases from J, with 8 bases between. For the CDR3, the DNA is TGTGCCAGCAGCTTAGGCAGCCAAGGAAACACCATATATTTT. This encodes CASSLGSQGNTIYF.

The V call is TRBV5-1, the J call TRBJ2-1; tentatively, D is TRBD2 (7 bases). Between the trimmed V and J ends, which lost 5 bases and 6 bases, there was a span of 9 bases. CDR3 length: 12 residues. The germline V gene encodes CDR1 SGHRS and CDR2 YFSETQ. The CDR3 bases are TGCGCCAGCAGGCGGGGGCCCAATGAGCAGTTCTTC. Translated: CASRRGPNEQFF.

The V gene is TRBV5-6, the J gene TRBJ2-5, with TRBD1 identical over 7 bases. The CDR3 runs to 14 residues. Germline assignment: CDR1 SGHDT and CDR2 YYEEEE. V lost 1 base to trimming and J lost 5 bases; unmatched junction nucleotides: 5. The CDR3 sequence: CASSLMRGPETQYF. The DNA of the CDR3 is TGTGCCAGCAGCTTGATGAGGGGGCCGGAGACCCAGTACTTC.

V usage is TRBV6-1 and J usage is TRBJ2-3; D gene unclear. The CDR3 contains 14 residues. Germline values: CDR1 MNHNS, CDR2 SASEGT. V was cut by 5 bases and J by 8 bases, with 17 bases left in between. CDR3 amino acids: CASSTLGATRTQYF. The CDR3 DNA is TGTGCCAGCAGTACCCTCGGAGCAACCCGTACGCAGTATTTT.

This chain uses TRBV6-1 with TRBJ1-1; D is unclear. The CDR3 loop spans 13 amino acids. Germline V CDR1 and CDR2: MNHNS, SASEGT. V shed 5 bases and J shed 1 base, with 8 bases lying between them. CDR3 in DNA: TGTGCCAGCAGTCCCAGTGGGAACACTGAAGCTTTCTTT. Its translation is CASSPSGNTEAFF.

The V and J genes are TRBV14 and TRBJ1-3, with D hard to call. This CDR3 has 13 residues. V was clipped by 0 bases and J by 4 bases, with 4 bases between them. CDR1 SGHDN and CDR2 FVKESK come from the germline V gene. The CDR3 spells CASSQEVGNTIYF. CDR3 sequence (DNA): TGTGCCAGCAGCCAAGAAGTCGGAAACACCATATATTTT.

The chain uses TRBV30 and TRBJ2-3; D is perhaps TRBD1 (6 bases). Germline values: CDR1 GTSNPN, CDR2 SVGIG (reference sequence). The length of the CDR3 is 12 residues. V was cut by 3 bases and J by 9 bases, with 13 bases left in between. The CDR3 DNA follows: TGTGCCTGGAGCTGGGACAAAGGGACGCAGTATTTT. Residues: CAWSWDKGTQYF.

The CDR3 bases are TGTGCCACCCTGAATCCGGGACAGGGGGCTGGAAACACCATATATTTT. Translated: CATLNPGQGAGNTIYF. V and J are TRBV2 and TRBJ1-3, with 11 bases lining up with TRBD1. Unmatched junction bases numbered 10, after V lost 10 bases and J lost 2 bases. CDR3 length: 16 amino acids. Germline lookup yields CDR1 SNHLY and CDR2 FYNNEI.

This chain links TRBV30 with TRBJ2-3; 11 positions match TRBD1. Germline V lookup: CDR1 GTSNPN, CDR2 SVGIG (reference sequence). The CDR3 runs 14 residues. V lost 7 bases to trimming and J lost 6 bases; unmatched junction nucleotides: 9. CDR3 DNA: TGTGCCTTGCACCGGGACAGGGGGTTGGATACGCAGTATTTT. It translates to CALHRDRGLDTQYF.

The chain is built from TRBV30 and TRBJ1-1; D gene unclear. The CDR3 is made up of 17 amino acids. The V end lost 0 bases, the J end lost 3 bases, and 20 bases lay between the germline ends. Germline lookup yields CDR1 GTSNPN and CDR2 SVGIG (reference sequence). The CDR3 DNA sequence: TGTGCCTGGAGTGTACGTCTAGGACGGGTGGAATACACTGAAGCTTTCTTT. Protein product: CAWSVRLGRVEYTEAFF.

This clone is a singleton in its sample. The genes are TRBV5-6 and TRBJ1-2; TRBD1 might be the D (5 bases). CDR1 SGHDT and CDR2 YYEEEE come from the germline V gene. The V and J ends lost 4 bases and 7 bases respectively, with 11 bases between them. The CDR3 has 12 residues. For the CDR3, the DNA is TGTGCCAGCAGCGGGGGTCCCGGTGGCTACACCTTC. This codes for CASSGGPGGYTF.

This chain joins TRBV4-3 and TRBJ1-2; possible D gene TRBD1, 6 bases. The CDR3 covers 16 residues. Germline assignment: CDR1 LGHNA and CDR2 YSLEER. Trimming removed 2 bases at V and 8 bases at J, with 21 bases between. CDR3 nucleotides: TGCGCCAGCAGCCAAAGTGGAGGGGGGCCGACGTGGGGCTACACCTTC. As protein: CASSQSGGGPTWGYTF.

The rearrangement uses TRBV6-1 and TRBJ2-5; D not certain. Germline values: CDR1 MNHNS, CDR2 SASEGT. CDR3 length: 15 amino acids. Trimming stripped 5 bases from V and 5 bases from J, with 18 bases between. CDR3 residues: CASSRLPSLLETQYF. DNA for the CDR3: TGTGCCAGCAGTAGGTTGCCCAGCCTGTTGGAGACCCAGTACTTC.

In this sample, this clone turned up once. At one boundary the junction diverges from the germline segment, which might be a read error. The chain has TRBV7-7 and TRBJ2-2; the match to TRBD2 covers 12 bases. CDR3 length: 16 amino acids. The germline gives CDR1 SSHAT, CDR2 FNYEAQ (reference sequence). The chain's CDR3 is CASSLAGGTNTGELFF. CDR3 DNA sequence: TGTGCCAGCAGCCTAGCGGGGGGGACGAACACCGGGGAGCTGTTTTTT.

The rearrangement joins TRBV7-2 to TRBJ2-7; possible D gene TRBD1, 5 bases. The CDR3 is 14 amino acids. From germline, CDR1 is SGHTA and CDR2 FQGNSA. V gave up 7 bases and J gave up 0 bases, with 13 bases separating them. CDR3 residues: CASTLIRDSYEQYF. Here the CDR3 DNA reads TGTGCCAGCACCCTAATCAGGGACTCCTACGAGCAGTACTTC.